The clone carrying this T cell receptor beta chain was counted only a few times. Germline loops: CDR1 MDHEN, CDR2 SYDVKM. The J segment lost 7 bases and the V segment lost 5 bases, leaving 7 bases of the junction unmatched. The CDR3 is 14 residues long. This sample was included in a study of Ad26.COV2.S vaccination and SARS-CoV-2 variants. Sequenced by immunoSEQ multiplex PCR; TCRdb stores in-frame clones only, minus some. The data show 200,000 to 300,000 clones, roughly 88% seen once. Specified treatment: roughly 18 received Ad26.COV2.S at low or high dose, single or two shots; five or six received placebo; per-sample allocation not given. Samples analyzed were those drawn on day 63 after the first vaccine or placebo injection.

The clonotype originates from a person aged 18-60 years who received the Ad26.COV2.S COVID-19 vaccine or a placebo. Sequenced here: peripheral blood, sampled in a trial of Ad26.COV2.S vaccine versus placebo. This chain uses TRBV28 with TRBJ2-1; 8 nucleotides line up with TRBD1. The CDR3, as DNA: TGTGCCAGCAGTATTCGACAGGGGCTAAATGAGCAGTTCTTC. Amino acids: CASSIRQGLNEQFF.